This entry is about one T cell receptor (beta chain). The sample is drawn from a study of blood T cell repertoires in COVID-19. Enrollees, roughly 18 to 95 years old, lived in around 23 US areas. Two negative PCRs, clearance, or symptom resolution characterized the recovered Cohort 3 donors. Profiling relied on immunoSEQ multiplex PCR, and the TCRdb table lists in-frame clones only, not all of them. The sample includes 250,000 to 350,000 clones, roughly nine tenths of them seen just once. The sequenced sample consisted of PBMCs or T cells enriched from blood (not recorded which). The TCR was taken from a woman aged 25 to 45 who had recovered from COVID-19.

CDR3 sequence (DNA): TGCGCCAGCAGCTTGACGGGTGCCACCAAGAGTTCACCCCTCCACTTT. Protein sequence: CASSLTGATKSSPLHF. The genes are TRBV5-1 and TRBJ1-6; the D is unclear. V gave up 1 base and J gave up 9 bases, with 17 bases separating them. Germline-derived CDR1 and CDR2 are SGHRS and YFSETQ. The CDR3 has 16 residues. Supplemented by reference TRBV5-1 and TRBJ1-6, the full variable domain reads KAGVTQTPRYLIKTRGQQVTLSCSPISGHRSVSWYQQTPGQGLQFLFEYFSETQRNKGNFPGRFSGRQFSNSRSEMNVSTLELGDSALYLCASSLTGATKSSPLHFGNGTRLTVT.